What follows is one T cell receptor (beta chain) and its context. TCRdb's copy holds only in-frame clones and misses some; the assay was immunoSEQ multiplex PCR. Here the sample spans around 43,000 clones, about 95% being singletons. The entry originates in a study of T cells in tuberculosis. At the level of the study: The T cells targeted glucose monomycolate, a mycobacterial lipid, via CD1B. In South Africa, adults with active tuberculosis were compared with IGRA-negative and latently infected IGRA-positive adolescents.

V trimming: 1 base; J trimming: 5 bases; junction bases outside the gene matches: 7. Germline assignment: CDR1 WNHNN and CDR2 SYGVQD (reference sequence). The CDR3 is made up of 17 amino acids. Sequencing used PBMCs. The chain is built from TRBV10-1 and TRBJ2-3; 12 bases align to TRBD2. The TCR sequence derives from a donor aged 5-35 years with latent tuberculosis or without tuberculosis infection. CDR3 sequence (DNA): TGCGCCAGCAGTGAGTTACGGGGACTAGCGGGTATAGATACGCAGTATTTT. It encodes CASSELRGLAGIDTQYF.